These T cell receptor beta chains were read from a single sample in a study of T cell responses to AZD1222 COVID-19 vaccine. This table comes from immunoSEQ multiplex PCR, and its TCRdb copy is limited to in-frame clones, with some not included. The repertoire holds some 200,000 clones, with roughly 90% as singletons. The sequenced sample was peripheral blood, obtained 28 days after the second AZD1222 dose. These TCRs come from an adult who received the AZD1222 COVID-19 vaccine. Each CDR3 is given with its conserved first and last residue. Fields, in order: J gene, D gene, clone size, V gene, CDR3 protein, CDR3 DNA. The D gene is left open where the match is weak. Where a row states a size, it is once, few, many or the class of an expanded clone; other rows omit it.

TRBJ1-2 | - | - | TRBV25-1 | CASSEFASAAASYGYTF | TGTGCCAGCAGTGAATTTGCATCCGCAGCAGCCTCCTATGGCTACACCTTC
TRBJ1-5 | TRBD1 | - | TRBV28 | CASRTNRQGSNQPQHF | TGTGCCAGCAGGACGAACCGACAGGGGAGCAATCAGCCCCAGCATTTT
TRBJ1-1 | - | - | TRBV20-1 | CSASHYGPGGGTEAFF | TGCAGTGCTAGTCACTACGGACCGGGGGGTGGCACTGAAGCTTTCTTT
TRBJ1-1 | TRBD1 | - | TRBV9 | CASTREGTGTGRWNTEAFF | TGTGCCAGCACCCGAGAGGGTACCGGGACAGGAAGATGGAACACTGAAGCTTTCTTT
TRBJ2-5 | - | - | TRBV21-1 | CASSKLETQYF | TGTGCCAGCAGCAAACTCGAGACCCAGTACTTC
TRBJ1-1 | TRBD1 | - | TRBV9 | CASSVTLETDRGMNTEAFF | TGTGCCAGCAGCGTCACACTCGAGACAGACAGGGGGATGAACACTGAAGCTTTCTTT
TRBJ1-4 | - | - | TRBV10-3 | CASGLNEKLFF | TGTGCCAGCGGGCTTAATGAAAAACTGTTTTTT
TRBJ1-1 | - | - | TRBV6-5 | CASKENTEAFF | TGTGCCAGCAAGGAGAACACTGAAGCTTTCTTT
TRBJ2-1 | - | - | TRBV2 | CASSDNYNEQFF | TGTGCCAGCAGTGACAACTACAATGAGCAGTTCTTC
TRBJ2-1 | TRBD2 | - | TRBV10-3 | CAISEAGGPRNEQFF | TGTGCCATCAGCGAAGCGGGAGGGCCTCGGAATGAGCAGTTCTTC
TRBJ1-5 | - | - | TRBV24-1 | CATSERGYQPQHF | TGTGCCACCAGTGAGAGGGGCTACCAGCCCCAGCATTTT
TRBJ2-5 | - | - | TRBV3-1/TRBV3-2 | CASSQDRRGLQETQYF | TGTGCCAGCAGCCAAGATCGTAGGGGCCTTCAGGAGACCCAGTACTTC
TRBJ2-7 | - | - | TRBV6-5 | CASSYSEQRPLYEQYF | TGTGCCAGCAGTTACTCAGAGCAGCGGCCCCTCTACGAGCAGTACTTC
TRBJ2-7 | - | - | TRBV7-2 | CASSRYLGPRYEQYF | TGTGCCAGCAGCCGGTACCTGGGACCACGCTACGAGCAGTACTTC
TRBJ1-5 | - | - | TRBV27 | CASRPGQLYSNQPQHF | TGTGCCAGCAGACCTGGACAGCTTTATAGCAATCAGCCCCAGCATTTT
TRBJ1-5 | - | - | TRBV3-1/TRBV3-2 | CASSHGLGGEQPQHF | TGTGCCAGCAGCCATGGACTTGGAGGGGAACAGCCCCAGCATTTT
TRBJ1-4 | - | - | TRBV7-8 | CASSQGSGQSNEKLFF | TGTGCCAGCAGCCAAGGGTCGGGGCAGAGTAATGAAAAACTGTTTTTT
TRBJ2-2 | - | - | TRBV7-3 | CASSTNRVAGELFF | TGTGCCAGCAGCACGAACAGGGTGGCCGGGGAGCTGTTTTTT
TRBJ1-5 | - | - | TRBV4-3 | CASSPQGGSSNQPQHF | TGCGCCAGCAGCCCCCAAGGGGGGAGTAGCAATCAGCCCCAGCATTTT
TRBJ1-5 | - | - | TRBV13 | CASSVGSNQPQHF | TGTGCCAGCAGCGTAGGTAGCAATCAGCCCCAGCATTTT
TRBJ2-7 | TRBD2 | - | TRBV5-1 | CASSPGTTSYEQYF | TGCGCCAGCAGCCCCGGGACTACCTCCTACGAGCAGTACTTC
TRBJ1-3 | - | - | TRBV11-3 | CASSLGSGSGNTIYF | TGTGCCAGCAGCTTAGGCTCAGGCTCTGGAAACACCATATATTTT
TRBJ1-5 | - | - | TRBV10-3 | CAISLSGDNQPQHF | TGTGCCATCAGTTTGTCGGGGGACAATCAGCCCCAGCATTTT
TRBJ2-2 | - | - | TRBV10-3 | CATALETTGELFF | TGTGCCACCGCCCTAGAAACCACCGGGGAGCTGTTTTTT
TRBJ2-7 | TRBD1 | - | TRBV19 | CASSMGQSYEQYF | TGTGCCAGTAGTATGGGACAGAGCTACGAGCAGTACTTC
TRBJ2-5 | - | - | TRBV29-1 | CSVITLEEQETQYF | TGCAGCGTGATTACATTGGAGGAACAAGAGACCCAGTACTTC
TRBJ2-7 | - | once | TRBV27 | CASSLSRTAYEQYF | TGTGCCAGCAGTTTATCACGGACAGCCTACGAGCAGTACTTC
TRBJ2-1 | - | - | TRBV15 | CATSRDPSPLFPGGRQFF | TGTGCCACCAGCAGAGATCCCTCCCCCCTCTTTCCGGGCGGAAGGCAGTTCTTC
TRBJ2-3 | - | - | TRBV7-8 | CASSVTGPGDTQYF | TGTGCCAGCAGCGTGACAGGTCCGGGAGATACGCAGTATTTT
TRBJ2-1 | TRBD2 | - | TRBV3-1/TRBV3-2 | CASSQGGRAGNEQFF | TGTGCCAGCAGCCAAGGCGGGAGGGCGGGCAATGAGCAGTTCTTC
TRBJ2-3 | - | - | TRBV18 | CASSPPSLLYTQYF | TGTGCCAGCTCACCACCCTCTCTGCTCTATACGCAGTATTTT
TRBJ1-3 | - | - | TRBV18 | CASSAVGVSSGNTIYF | TGTGCCAGCTCTGCGGTGGGAGTAAGCTCTGGAAACACCATATATTTT
TRBJ2-2 | - | - | TRBV3-1/TRBV3-2 | CASSQIYPTRAGELFF | TGTGCCAGCAGCCAAATATACCCAACGAGGGCCGGGGAGCTGTTTTTT
TRBJ1-1 | - | - | TRBV11-3 | CASSPSPGTEAFF | TGTGCCAGCAGCCCGAGCCCGGGTACTGAAGCTTTCTTT
TRBJ1-6 | - | - | TRBV7-9 | CASSLAENSPLHF | TGTGCCAGCAGCTTAGCTGAAAATTCACCCCTCCACTTT
TRBJ1-5 | - | - | TRBV27 | CASSFEGISNQPQHF | TGTGCCAGCAGTTTTGAAGGGATCAGCAATCAGCCCCAGCATTTT
TRBJ1-1 | - | - | TRBV7-2 | CASSLVLGGAGTEAFF | TGTGCCAGCAGCTTAGTACTAGGGGGGGCGGGCACTGAAGCTTTCTTT
TRBJ2-7 | - | - | TRBV11-2 | CASSLFGASYEQYF | TGTGCCAGCAGCTTATTCGGCGCCTCCTACGAGCAGTACTTC
TRBJ2-7 | - | - | TRBV5-1 | CASAPEGLYEQYF | TGCGCCAGCGCCCCCGAGGGGCTTTACGAGCAGTACTTC
TRBJ2-5 | - | - | TRBV29-1 | CSAGSQETQYF | TGCAGCGCCGGGAGCCAAGAGACCCAGTACTTC
TRBJ2-4 | - | - | TRBV10-3 | CAISESWQQKNIQYF | TGTGCCATCAGTGAGTCCTGGCAACAGAAAAACATTCAGTACTTC
TRBJ1-4 | TRBD1 | - | TRBV6-5 | CASRDRDRGLKLFF | TGTGCCAGCAGGGACCGGGACAGGGGGTTAAAACTGTTTTTT
TRBJ2-5 | TRBD1 | - | TRBV10-3 | CAISESKGAETQYF | TGTGCCATCAGTGAGTCGAAGGGGGCAGAGACCCAGTACTTC
TRBJ1-2 | - | - | TRBV6-5 | CASSSPAGGNYGYTF | TGTGCCAGCAGTTCCCCCGCCGGGGGAAACTATGGCTACACCTTC
TRBJ2-2 | TRBD2 | once | TRBV10-2 | CASRAASGAQDTGELFF | TGCGCCAGCAGGGCGGCTAGCGGAGCTCAGGACACCGGGGAGCTGTTTTTT
TRBJ1-5 | - | - | TRBV5-4 | CASSLGGENQPQHF | TGTGCCAGCAGCTTGGGGGGAGAGAATCAGCCCCAGCATTTT
TRBJ2-7 | TRBD2 | - | TRBV14 | CASSTSELYEQYF | TGTGCCAGCAGTACTAGCGAGTTATACGAGCAGTACTTC
TRBJ2-1 | - | - | TRBV18 | CASSPLSLVAGGEQFF | TGTGCCAGCTCACCACTTTCGCTAGTAGCCGGGGGAGAGCAGTTCTTC
TRBJ2-6 | - | - | TRBV7-9 | CASSLLAGANVLTF | TGTGCCAGCAGCTTACTAGCTGGGGCCAACGTCCTGACTTTC
TRBJ1-5 | TRBD1 | - | TRBV19 | CASTTGTANQPQHF | TGTGCCAGTACCACCGGGACAGCCAATCAGCCCCAGCATTTT
TRBJ2-7 | TRBD2 | few | TRBV19 | CASSTQRGPYEQYF | TGTGCCAGTAGTACCCAGCGGGGACCCTACGAGCAGTACTTC